These 25 T cell receptor beta chains were sequenced from one sample in a study of memory CD4+ T cells and cytomegalovirus serostatus. Single viable CD3+CD4+CD8-CD45RO+ cells were sorted as the memory CD4+ T cells. Profiled with immunoSEQ multiplex PCR; TCRdb holds only in-frame clones, not every one. The data contain roughly 50,000 clones, 82% of them singletons. Sequenced input: memory CD4+ T cells from blood. Receptor source: an adult in good health and CMV-seronegative. Some clones in this sample may be carry-over from other donors' samples.

This clone was found a few times. The rearrangement links TRBV19 to TRBJ1-5, with a tentative D call TRBD1 (5 bases). Trimming cost V 6 bases and J 7 bases, with 13 bases left between them. The CDR3 loop spans 13 amino acids. Germline assignment: CDR1 LNHDA and CDR2 SQIVND (reference sequence). This chain's CDR3 is CASRGEGRQPQHF. CDR3 in DNA: TGTGCCAGTAGAGGGGAAGGGCGCCAGCCCCAGCATTTT. Based on the CDR3 plus reference TRBV19 and TRBJ1-5, the full variable domain is DGGITQSPKYLFRKEGQNVTLSCEQNLNHDAMYWYRQDPGQGLRLIYYSQIVNDFQKGDIAEGYSVSREKKESFPLTVTSAQKNPTAFYLCASRGEGRQPQHFGDGTRLSIL.

The rearrangement links TRBV6-5 to TRBJ1-5; 9 bases agree with TRBD1. In germline, CDR1 is MNHEY, CDR2 SVGAGI. With 4 bases clipped from V and 6 bases from J, the junction kept 10 bases outside the gene matches. The CDR3 spans 16 residues. The CDR3 spells CASSSGTGRSGQPQHF. In DNA, the CDR3 is TGTGCCAGCAGTTCCGGGACAGGGAGGTCTGGTCAGCCCCAGCATTTT.

This chain connects TRBV15 to TRBJ2-7, with 11 bases fitting TRBD2. This CDR3 has 16 amino acids. In germline, CDR1 is LNHNV, CDR2 YYDKDF (reference sequence). V lost 0 bases and J lost 1; bases outside the gene matches: 2. The CDR3 coding sequence is TGTGCCACCAGCAGAGAACGACTAGCGGGATCCTACGAGCAGTACTTC. It specifies CATSRERLAGSYEQYF.

V gene TRBV5-4 combines with J gene TRBJ2-7; 11 bases match TRBD2. The CDR3 has 15 amino acids. In germline, CDR1 is SGHNT, CDR2 YYREEE (reference sequence). Trimming removed 3 bases from V and 5 bases from J; junction bases left unmatched: 7. CDR3 sequence (DNA): TGTGCCAGCAGCTCCCGGGGACTAGCGGACCACGAGCAGTACTTC. Translation gives CASSSRGLADHEQYF.

The chain links TRBV10-3 to TRBJ2-1, with D possibly TRBD2 on 6 matching bases. This CDR3 has 15 residues. Germline V gene data show CDR1 as ENHRY and CDR2 as SYGVKD. The V end was cut by 4 bases, the J end by 0 bases, with 10 bases between. The CDR3 here is CAISVAEASYNEQFF. The CDR3 DNA reads as TGTGCCATCAGTGTAGCGGAGGCCTCCTACAATGAGCAGTTCTTC.

The sample holds one count of this clone. The chain has TRBV2 and TRBJ2-1; no definite D call. Germline assignment: CDR1 SNHLY and CDR2 FYNNEI. The CDR3 sequence is 11 residues long. Trimming removed 8 bases at V and 8 bases at J, with 10 bases between. CDR3 in amino acids: CASRIWDEQFF. CDR3 sequence (DNA): TGTGCCAGCCGCATTTGGGATGAGCAGTTCTTC.

CDR3 protein: CASSLAFGGSGNTIYF. The CDR3 bases are TGTGCCAGCAGCTTAGCTTTCGGTGGATCCGGAAACACCATATATTTT. This chain joins TRBV7-9 and TRBJ1-3; D not certain. Trimming took off 0 bases at V and 4 bases at J, with 13 bases between the two ends. This CDR3 is 16 amino acids long. The germline V gene has CDR1 SEHNR and CDR2 FQNEAQ (reference sequence).

The CDR3 DNA reads as TGCGCCAGCAGCTTAGCGGGAGGGCCGGGCACAGATACGCAGTATTTT. It yields the protein CASSLAGGPGTDTQYF. The rearrangement uses TRBV5-1 and TRBJ2-3, with TRBD2 identical over 10 bases. CDR1 is SGHRS and CDR2 is YFSETQ in the germline V gene. CDR3 length: 16 amino acids. The trim removed 2 bases at V and 1 base at J, leaving 4 bases unmatched.

This clone has a single count. The V call is TRBV25-1, the J call TRBJ2-7, with D perhaps given as TRBD1 or TRBD2 (5 bases each). Germline V gene lookup returns CDR1 MGHDK and CDR2 SYGVNS. The CDR3 is made up of 15 amino acids. With 3 bases removed from V and 0 bases from J, the gap between germline ends came to 12 bases. CDR3 in amino acids: CASSERGKSSYEQYF. CDR3 nucleotides: TGTGCCAGCAGTGAGAGGGGAAAGAGCTCCTACGAGCAGTACTTC.

The rearrangement joins TRBV10-3 to TRBJ2-5; the D is unclear. The germline gives CDR1 ENHRY, CDR2 SYGVKD. V lost 3 bases and J lost 1, with 12 bases in between. CDR3 size: 15 residues. The CDR3 bases are TGTGCCATCAGTGACTCTCGCCTGACCCAAGAGACCCAGTACTTC. It is translated as CAISDSRLTQETQYF.

V is TRBV2 and J is TRBJ2-2, with D maybe TRBD2 (6 bases). Per germline, CDR1 SNHLY and CDR2 FYNNEI. This CDR3 comprises 15 residues. V was cut by 8 bases and J by 1 base, with 14 bases left in between. The CDR3 region has the DNA TGTGCCAGCGGGGGGTCCGCTCTGAACACCGGGGAGCTGTTTTTT. Translated: CASGGSALNTGELFF.

J is TRBJ2-3 and V is TRBV19, with 9 nucleotides matching TRBD2. Germline assignment: CDR1 LNHDA and CDR2 SQIVND (reference sequence). The V and J ends lost 7 bases and 2 bases, in that order; junction bases with no gene match: 4. The CDR3 covers 14 residues. CDR3 sequence reads: CASTLAGLTDTQYF. The CDR3 nucleotides are TGTGCCAGTACGCTAGCGGGACTCACAGATACGCAGTATTTT.

The V gene is TRBV4-3, the J gene TRBJ2-3; no reliable D call. V gave up 1 base and J gave up 6 bases, with 8 bases separating them. The germline V gene encodes CDR1 LGHNA and CDR2 YSLEER. The CDR3 covers 13 residues. In nucleotides, the CDR3 is TGCGCCAGCAGCCAAGTAATTGCGGATACGCAGTATTTT. It codes for CASSQVIADTQYF.

Only one count was recorded for this clone. The rearrangement joins TRBV6-6 to TRBJ2-7; D is ambiguous. The CDR3 sequence is 13 residues long. CDR1 is MNHNY, CDR2 SVGAGI, per germline (reference sequence). Trimming cost V 6 bases and J 2 bases, with 11 bases left between them. The DNA for the CDR3 is TGTGCCAGCAGGCCGGCGGCCGCCTACGAGCAGTACTTC. Translation: CASRPAAAYEQYF.

This clone was detected a few times. The chain uses TRBV9 and TRBJ2-2; D might be TRBD1 (6 bases). Germline CDR1 and CDR2: SGDLS and YYNGEE. The CDR3 has 15 amino acids. Trimming cost V 0 bases and J 1 base, with 7 bases left between them. The CDR3 here is CASSVGGQNTGELFF. The CDR3 DNA reads TGTGCCAGCAGCGTAGGGGGGCAGAACACCGGGGAGCTGTTTTTT. Drawing the rest from reference TRBV9 and TRBJ2-2, the complete variable domain is DSGVTQTPKHLITATGQRVTLRCSPRSGDLSVYWYQQSLDQGLQFLIQYYNGEERAKGNILERFSAQQFPDLHSELNLSSLELGDSALYFCASSVGGQNTGELFFGEGSRLTVL.

The rearrangement joins TRBV5-4 to TRBJ2-1, with 14 positions matching TRBD2. CDR3 length equals 18 residues. CDR1 and CDR2 (germline): SGHNT, YYREEE (reference sequence). J lost 1 base, V lost 6 bases, and 9 bases had no gene match. The CDR3 loop is CASNPGLAGVGSYNEQFF. In nucleotides, the CDR3 is TGTGCCAGCAATCCGGGACTAGCGGGGGTCGGGTCCTACAATGAGCAGTTCTTC.

The V call is TRBV6-1, the J call TRBJ2-5; TRBD2 matches at 9 bases. This CDR3 has 13 amino acids. Germline V lookup: CDR1 MNHNS, CDR2 SASEGT. Losses at the gene ends were 11 bases for V and 2 bases for J; bases not matched to a gene: 6. CDR3 nucleotides: TGTGCCTGTCGCGGGAGGGGGCAAGAGACCCAGTACTTC. Translation: CACRGRGQETQYF.

J is TRBJ2-7 and V is TRBV27; tentatively, D is TRBD1 or TRBD2 (5 bases each). The CDR3 runs to 17 residues. The V end lost 4 bases, the J end lost 1 base, and 20 bases lay between the germline ends. Germline V gene data show CDR1 as MNHEY and CDR2 as SMNVEV (reference sequence). The chain's CDR3 is CASSYGTGTQGSYEQYF. DNA for the CDR3: TGTGCCAGCAGTTACGGGACCGGGACCCAAGGTTCCTACGAGCAGTACTTC.

This clone was seen a single time. The CDR3 nucleotides read TGTGCCAGCAGCTTATGGGGGACTGGGCCCTTAGGAGAGCAGTTCTTC. Its protein is CASSLWGTGPLGEQFF. The V and J genes are TRBV7-9 and TRBJ2-1; D perhaps matches TRBD2 (6 bases). Trimming took 2 bases from V and 10 from J, leaving 21 bases between them. The CDR3 is 16 amino acids. Germline V gene data show CDR1 as SEHNR and CDR2 as FQNEAQ (reference sequence).

This chain uses TRBV28 with TRBJ2-3; TRBD2 matches at 9 bases. Germline values: CDR1 MDHEN, CDR2 SYDVKM. This CDR3 spans 17 amino acids. V lost 8 bases and J lost 2; bases outside the gene matches: 14. CDR3 nucleotide sequence: TGTGCCAGCCGGGGGGGAAGCGGGAGGACTAACACAGATACGCAGTATTTT. Protein sequence: CASRGGSGRTNTDTQYF.

The chain employs TRBV19 and TRBJ2-5; D is ambiguous. The CDR3 runs 12 residues. The germline V gene has CDR1 LNHDA and CDR2 SQIVND (reference sequence). Deletions cut 4 bases from V and 2 bases from J, with 5 bases between. CDR3 region: CASSSFQETQYF. The DNA of the CDR3 is TGTGCCAGTAGTAGCTTTCAAGAGACCCAGTACTTC.

V usage is TRBV10-2 and J usage is TRBJ1-5; the D is unclear. Per the germline V gene, CDR1 is WSHSY and CDR2 is SAAADI. V was pared by 4 bases and J by 2 bases, with 3 bases between. This CDR3 spans 12 amino acids. In DNA form, the CDR3 reads TGCGCCAGCAGTGGAGGCAATCAGCCCCAGCATTTT. Residues: CASSGGNQPQHF.

This chain joins TRBV5-6 and TRBJ1-1; the D is unclear. Looked up from germline, CDR1 is SGHDT and CDR2 is YYEEEE. Trimming took off 0 bases at V and 2 bases at J, with 8 bases between the two ends. The CDR3 sequence is 14 residues long. The CDR3: CASSLGARNTEAFF. As DNA, the CDR3 is TGTGCCAGCAGCTTGGGGGCAAGAAACACTGAAGCTTTCTTT. Based on the CDR3 plus reference TRBV5-6 and TRBJ1-1, the full variable domain is DAGVTQSPTHLIKTRGQQVTLRCSPKSGHDTVSWYQQALGQGPQFIFQYYEEEERQRGNFPDRFSGHQFPNYSSELNVNALLLGDSALYLCASSLGARNTEAFFGQGTRLTVV.

The rearrangement joins TRBV11-2 to TRBJ2-1, with 7 bases fitting TRBD2. From germline, CDR1 is SGHAT and CDR2 FQNNGV. CDR3 length: 19 residues. J lost 4 bases, V lost 5 bases, and 20 bases had no gene match. CDR3 sequence reads: CASSRQASGTSTPYNEQFF. The CDR3 bases are TGTGCCAGCAGCCGCCAGGCTAGCGGAACCTCGACTCCTTACAATGAGCAGTTCTTC.

J is TRBJ2-7 and V is TRBV7-8; D remains ambiguous. Deletions cut 5 bases from V and 2 bases from J, with 10 bases between. This CDR3 has 13 residues. Germline lookup yields CDR1 SGHVS and CDR2 FQNEAQ. The CDR3 DNA reads as TGTGCCAGCAGCCCAGAGAGAACCTACGAGCAGTACTTC. This codes for CASSPERTYEQYF.